The TCR beta chain under discussion was sequenced for a study of blood T cells in healthy people across ages. Study-wide results and limits: Underestimates were what the diversity estimates from one million T cells were considered to be.

A second PCR, run for about 7 to 12 cycles, used a sample-barcoded 5' primer plus a J-beta primer mix. TCRdb passed the 5' RACE reads through MiXCR, listing each CDR3 protein once. The data hold more than 800,000 distinct CDR3 sequences, with about 28% observed a single time. Per the germline V gene, CDR1 is MNHEY and CDR2 is SMNVEV (reference sequence). V was pared by 3 bases and J by 15 bases, with 15 bases between. This CDR3 comprises 12 residues. This clonotype was observed many times. The antigen is undetermined. Donors each provided around 10 milliliters of peripheral blood. Total RNA, at least 5.5 micrograms per sample, came from PBMCs.

This receptor was obtained from a woman of 80 years or more in good health. The sequenced sample consisted of blood. The rearrangement joins TRBV27 to TRBJ2-1; D is tentatively TRBD1 or TRBD2 (5 bases each). CDR3 region: CASSFHGTAMFF. The CDR3 nucleotides are TGTGCCAGCAGTTTTCACGGGACCGCAATGTTCTTC.